This T cell receptor beta chain was identified during a study of blood T cell repertoires in COVID-19. Germline CDR1 reads SGHKS; CDR2 reads YYEKEE (reference sequence). V lost 4 bases and J lost 6; bases outside the gene matches: 9. The CDR3 is 15 amino acids. In the original analysis: Reference gene primers were amplified, and this amplification served to estimate nucleated cell counts. The table came from immunoSEQ multiplex PCR; TCRdb's copy has only in-frame clones and leaves some out. V, J and clone size derive from that table, while D and trimming were established from the DNA sequence. This table holds 250,000 to 300,000 clones, roughly 80% found once.

Sequencing was performed on PBMCs or T cells enriched from blood (not recorded which). The sequence derives from a man aged 35 to 55 who had been exposed to COVID-19. The rearrangement links TRBV5-5 to TRBJ2-1; 8 bases agree with TRBD2. CDR3 in DNA: TGTGCCAGCAGCCCCGGGGGGGGCCTTGGCAATGAGCAGTTCTTC. Translation gives CASSPGGGLGNEQFF.